This TCR beta chain appears in the sequencing data of a study of TIL therapy for anti-PD-1-resistant metastatic lung cancer. Time point of the sample: pre-treatment sample, taken before nivolumab and TIL therapy. Tumor tissue came from excised metastases, mostly pleural nodules or supraclavicular lymph nodes. Adults with stage 4 NSCLC were enrolled in a phase I trial. As concerns this clone: The antigen is undetermined.

Study-wide findings and caveats: TIL cultures after expansion showed higher clonality and lower diversity than baseline tumor (median about 6% vs 30%).

With 3 bases clipped from V and 2 bases from J, the junction kept 10 bases outside the gene matches. Germline assignment: CDR1 MNHEY and CDR2 SMNVEV (reference sequence). CDR3 size: 16 residues. Sequencing used immunoSEQ v3. Sequencing depth was 2 million to 2.5 million read pairs for survey level, about 5-6.5 million for deep. TCRdb's table, derived via immunoSEQ multiplex PCR, lists solely in-frame clones and lacks some. Here the sample spans around 100,000 clones, around 71% being singletons. The clonotype comes from a person between 25 and 79 years old with non-small cell lung cancer. The rearrangement links TRBV27 to TRBJ2-7; 7 bases align to TRBD1. The sample consisted of tumor tissue, taken at baseline. This chain's CDR3 is CASSLTLRDSAYEQYF. The CDR3 DNA reads TGTGCCAGCAGTTTGACCCTGAGGGACAGTGCCTACGAGCAGTACTTC.